This T cell receptor beta chain derives from a study of CD8+ T cells in alopecia areata. Overall study results and limits: With patients, TCR sharing proved less clear than in mice, a difference possibly related to HLA. During tofacitinib treatment, many expanded lesional clones remained in scalp and blood.

Notes on this clone: What it binds is not known.

Treatment denoted: oral pan-JAK inhibitor, 5-10 mg twice daily. The CDR3 has 14 amino acids. V gave up 3 bases and J gave up 7 bases, with 13 bases separating them. Germline values: CDR1 SGHRS, CDR2 YFSETQ. cDNA prepared by RNA extraction and subsequent reverse transcription served as the template for sequencing. Repertoires were generated with immunoSEQ multiplex PCR, while TCRdb's copy carries only in-frame clones and drops some. The table has about 180,000 clones, approximately 51% seen once; the top ten hold about 9.5%. This receptor was identified in a human donor with alopecia areata. This rearrangement joins TRBV5-1 to TRBJ2-2; D unclear. This material consisted of CD8+ T cells sorted from blood, taken at roughly week 53, from a patient treated with tofacitinib. In nucleotides, the CDR3 is TGCGCCAGCAGCTGGGATGGAGCCGGCGGGGAGCTGTTTTTT. It translates to CASSWDGAGGELFF.